The next 26 T cell receptor beta chains were all read from a single sample in a study of T cells in Graves' hyperthyroidism and ophthalmopathy. The source material, RNA transcripts, was used to amplify TCR beta CDR3 regions. TCR CDR3 underwent first-round RT-PCR with the HTBI primer set. Via MiXCR, TCRdb re-called the multiplex PCR reads, giving one row per CDR3 protein. Among more than 500,000 distinct CDR3 sequences, roughly 15% were seen once, and the ten largest hold about 29%. Sequencing was done on a sample of blood. The receptor source for this set is a young woman with Graves' ophthalmopathy.

The chain employs TRBV20-1 and TRBJ1-1; a possible D gene is TRBD1 (5 bases). Trimming removed 0 bases from V and 5 bases from J, with 10 bases in between. This CDR3 is built from 13 residues. Germline V gene data show CDR1 as DFQATT and CDR2 as SNEGSKA (reference sequence). The CDR3 sequence: CSAREGGRTEAFF. CDR3 DNA sequence: TGCAGTGCTAGAGAGGGGGGAAGAACTGAAGCTTTCTTT.

This clonotype is a singleton in its sample. The rearrangement uses TRBV6-5 and TRBJ1-2; TRBD1 is a possible D gene (5 bases). This CDR3 has 14 amino acids. Germline assignment: CDR1 MNHEY and CDR2 SVGAGI. The V gene lost 0 bases and the J gene lost 8 bases, with 13 bases spanning the gap. This CDR3 is CASSYSGGVEGYTF. CDR3 DNA sequence: TGTGCCAGCAGTTACTCCGGGGGAGTGGAGGGCTACACCTTC.

This chain joins TRBV9 and TRBJ1-6; D is uncertain. In germline, CDR1 is SGDLS, CDR2 YYNGEE. Between the trimmed V and J ends, which lost 1 base and 7 bases, there was a span of 9 bases. The CDR3 loop spans 14 amino acids. The CDR3 sequence: CASSVSSGNSPLHF. DNA for the CDR3: TGTGCCAGCAGCGTATCGTCAGGAAATTCACCCCTCCACTTT.

In its sample, this clonotype was seen a few times. The chain employs TRBV30 and TRBJ2-6, with D hard to call. Looked up from germline, CDR1 is GTSNPN and CDR2 is SVGIG (reference sequence). The CDR3 runs to 13 residues. Trimming removed 5 bases at V and 1 base at J, with 6 bases between. CDR3: CAWDGSGANVLTF. The CDR3 DNA sequence: TGTGCCTGGGACGGTTCTGGGGCCAACGTCCTGACTTTC.

This clonotype was observed a few times. The chain is built from TRBV10-1 and TRBJ2-2, with TRBD2 matching over 12 bases. The V gene end was trimmed by 10 bases and the J gene end by 5 bases; junction bases not matched to a gene: 11. CDR3 size: 16 residues. CDR1 is WNHNN and CDR2 is SYGVQD in the germline V gene (reference sequence). The CDR3: CATPSGRALGTGELFF. CDR3 coding DNA: TGCGCCACCCCTAGCGGGAGGGCGCTGGGGACCGGGGAGCTGTTTTTT.

This clonotype was seen many times. The chain has TRBV11-2 and TRBJ2-1; 10 positions match TRBD2. The germline gives CDR1 SGHAT, CDR2 FQNNGV. The CDR3 consists of 15 residues. V shed 3 bases, J shed 7 bases, and the junction held 6 bases outside the gene matches. The CDR3: CASSLELAGKNEQFF. The CDR3 region has the DNA TGTGCCAGCAGCTTGGAACTAGCGGGAAAAAATGAGCAGTTCTTC.

This clonotype was counted at least ten times. V is TRBV29-1 and J is TRBJ2-1; either TRBD1 or TRBD2 may supply D (5 bases each). CDR3 length equals 18 residues. Germline V gene data show CDR1 as SQVTM and CDR2 as ANQGSEA. V shed 6 bases and J shed 0 bases, with 24 bases lying between them. The CDR3 region is CSVKSGGLAFSSYNEQFF. CDR3 bases: TGCAGCGTCAAAAGTGGGGGTTTAGCATTTAGCTCCTACAATGAGCAGTTCTTC.

The sample holds many counts of this clonotype. The J gene is TRBJ2-1, the V gene TRBV4-3; weak D call: TRBD2 (6 bases). Germline V gene lookup returns CDR1 LGHNA and CDR2 YSLEER. The CDR3 has 15 amino acids. V lost 1 base and J 4 bases, leaving 11 bases between the germline ends. The CDR3, as DNA: TGCGCCAGCAGCCAAGTATTCGGGAGTTACAATGAGCAGTTCTTC. Its translation is CASSQVFGSYNEQFF.

At least ten counts were recorded for this clonotype. The chain links TRBV28 to TRBJ1-2, with TRBD1 identical over 8 bases. The CDR3 runs 15 residues. Germline V gives CDR1 MDHEN, CDR2 SYDVKM. With V trimmed by 5 bases and J by 8 bases, 13 bases remained unmatched. CDR3 amino acids: CASSQSGTGIGGYTF. The CDR3 coding sequence is TGTGCCAGCAGTCAATCCGGGACAGGCATTGGAGGCTACACCTTC.

V gene TRBV12-3 or TRBV12-4 combines with J gene TRBJ2-7; unclear D gene. CDR3 length equals 13 residues. V was pared by 5 bases and J by 4 bases, with 12 bases between. The CDR3: CASSPRNGYEQYF. The CDR3 coding sequence is TGTGCCAGCAGTCCTAGAAATGGTTACGAGCAGTACTTC.

This clonotype has a handful of counts. The rearrangement links TRBV20-1 to TRBJ1-1, with TRBD1 identical over 8 bases. The CDR3 runs 13 residues. V gave up 4 bases and J gave up 1 base; unmatched junction bases: 2. Germline V lookup: CDR1 DFQATT, CDR2 SNEGSKA (reference sequence). Written as DNA, the CDR3 is TGCAGTGCTACAGGACAGGGGAACACTGAAGCTTTCTTT. It translates to CSATGQGNTEAFF.

This clonotype came up many times. The chain carries TRBV30 and TRBJ2-3; 8 bases agree with TRBD2. This CDR3 contains 12 residues. Germline V gives CDR1 GTSNPN, CDR2 SVGIG (reference sequence). Germline trimming cut 5 bases from V and 6 bases from J; bases unmatched to any gene: 4. Written as DNA, the CDR3 is TGTGCCTGGGAGGGACTAGAGGATACGCAGTATTTT. Its protein product is CAWEGLEDTQYF.

This chain links TRBV19 with TRBJ2-2; TRBD2 matches 14 bases. CDR1 and CDR2 (germline): LNHDA, SQIVND (reference sequence). The CDR3 spans 19 residues. Trimming removed 4 bases from V and 7 bases from J; junction bases left unmatched: 14. CDR3 protein: CASSTGGLAGGPLFGELFF. CDR3 DNA: TGTGCCAGTAGTACTGGAGGACTAGCGGGAGGCCCTTTATTCGGGGAGCTGTTTTTT. Full variable domain (rest looked up from reference TRBV19 and TRBJ2-2): DGGITQSPKYLFRKEGQNVTLSCEQNLNHDAMYWYRQDPGQGLRLIYYSQIVNDFQKGDIAEGYSVSREKKESFPLTVTSAQKNPTAFYLCASSTGGLAGGPLFGELFFGEGSRLTVL.

The table lists this clonotype with a few counts. The chain links TRBV20-1 to TRBJ1-4; the D is unclear. Germline V lookup: CDR1 DFQATT, CDR2 SNEGSKA (reference sequence). The CDR3 has 13 residues. V was cut by 0 bases and J by 8 bases, with 10 bases left in between. The CDR3 loop reads CSARDRMGEKLFF. DNA of the CDR3: TGCAGTGCTAGAGACCGAATGGGAGAAAAACTGTTTTTT.

The chain is built from TRBV20-1 and TRBJ2-3; a possible D gene is TRBD2 (6 bases). Deletions cut 5 bases from V and 4 bases from J, with 13 bases between. This CDR3 has 13 residues. CDR1 and CDR2 (germline): DFQATT, SNEGSKA (reference sequence). CDR3 in amino acids: CSAPGLFADTQYF. CDR3 DNA: TGCAGTGCTCCCGGACTATTCGCAGATACGCAGTATTTT.

The table lists this clonotype with a few counts. This chain links TRBV6-2 or TRBV6-3 with TRBJ2-2; TRBD2 agrees at 10 bases. Trimming cost V 6 bases and J 0 bases; bases outside gene matches: 19. The CDR3 sequence is 21 residues long. CDR1 and CDR2 (germline): MNHEY, SVGEGT. The CDR3 region is CASRPTGAASGRQSNTGELFF. Here the CDR3 DNA reads TGTGCCAGCAGACCCACAGGGGCGGCTAGCGGGAGACAATCGAACACCGGGGAGCTGTTTTTT.

This clonotype was seen many times. The V call is TRBV6-6, the J call TRBJ1-1; D not resolved. V dropped 0 bases and J dropped 11 bases, with 13 bases sitting between them. The CDR3 totals 13 residues. Germline V gene sequence: CDR1 MNHNY, CDR2 SVGAGI (reference sequence). The CDR3 region is CASSYSPGEVAFF. The CDR3 nucleotides read TGTGCCAGCAGTTACTCCCCAGGTGAGGTGGCTTTCTTT.

Many counts were recorded for this clonotype. The CDR3 sequence: CSARGLFTDTQYF. The DNA for the CDR3 is TGCAGTGCTAGAGGACTATTCACAGATACGCAGTATTTT. The chain has TRBV20-1 and TRBJ2-3, with TRBD2 as a possible D gene (5 bases). There are 13 residues in the CDR3. Germline CDR1 reads DFQATT; CDR2 reads SNEGSKA (reference sequence). Trimming shortened V by 1 base and J by 2 bases, and 7 bases separated the two germline ends.

The sample holds a few counts of this clonotype. This chain connects TRBV6-1 to TRBJ2-3; D might be TRBD2 (6 bases). Trimming took off 6 bases at V and 3 bases at J, with 13 bases between the two ends. This CDR3 comprises 14 residues. The germline CDR1 and CDR2 sequences are MNHNS and SASEGT. CDR3 region: CASSRGGLTDTQYF. The CDR3 DNA sequence: TGTGCCAGCAGCCGGGGAGGATTGACAGATACGCAGTATTTT.

This clonotype was found many times. This chain joins TRBV6-1 and TRBJ2-7; D assignment may be TRBD1 or TRBD2 (5 bases each). Germline V lookup: CDR1 MNHNS, CDR2 SASEGT. V lost 5 bases and J 6 bases, leaving 11 bases between the germline ends. CDR3 length: 12 residues. The CDR3: CASSRAGGEQYF. CDR3 coding DNA: TGTGCCAGCAGTCGGGCTGGGGGCGAGCAGTACTTC.

J is TRBJ2-7 and V is TRBV19, with D perhaps matching TRBD1 or TRBD2 (6 bases each). Per germline, CDR1 LNHDA and CDR2 SQIVND (reference sequence). V shed 3 bases and J shed 2 bases, with 17 bases lying between them. The CDR3 totals 16 residues. CDR3 bases: TGTGCCAGTAGTATGATTCCGGGGGCCAGGACCTACGAGCAGTACTTC. Translated: CASSMIPGARTYEQYF. Full variable domain (outside the CDR3, taken from reference TRBV19 and TRBJ2-7): DGGITQSPKYLFRKEGQNVTLSCEQNLNHDAMYWYRQDPGQGLRLIYYSQIVNDFQKGDIAEGYSVSREKKESFPLTVTSAQKNPTAFYLCASSMIPGARTYEQYFGPGTRLTVT.

There are a few counts of this clonotype. The gene calls are TRBV5-4 and TRBJ2-3; D not resolved. Germline lookup yields CDR1 SGHNT and CDR2 YYREEE (reference sequence). V was shortened by 5 bases and J by 4 bases, with 11 bases between the two germline ends. The length of the CDR3 is 13 residues. This CDR3 is CASSGPVPDTQYF. As DNA, the CDR3 is TGTGCCAGCAGTGGACCGGTCCCAGATACGCAGTATTTT.

Many counts were recorded for this clonotype. V and J are TRBV7-6 and TRBJ2-1; TRBD1 agrees at 7 bases. The V gene's germline CDR1 is SGHVS and CDR2 FNYEAQ. Germline trimming cut 3 bases from V and 3 bases from J; bases unmatched to any gene: 11. The CDR3 covers 17 residues. CDR3 residues: CASSFGTAIRSYNEQFF. The CDR3 DNA is TGTGCCAGCAGCTTTGGGACAGCCATCCGGAGCTACAATGAGCAGTTCTTC.

This clonotype was seen a few times. The rearrangement links TRBV13 to TRBJ1-5; tentatively, D is TRBD1 (6 bases). The germline CDR1 and CDR2 sequences are PRHDT and FYEKMQ (reference sequence). Trimming shortened V by 0 bases and J by 9 bases, and 12 bases separated the two germline ends. This CDR3 has 14 residues. The CDR3 nucleotides are TGTGCCAGCAGCTTAGGCCACAGGGTTCGGCCCCAGCATTTT. This codes for CASSLGHRVRPQHF.

This clonotype has at least ten counts. J is TRBJ2-3 and V is TRBV6-5; TRBD1 matches 10 bases. Germline trimming cut 2 bases from V and 3 bases from J; bases unmatched to any gene: 8. The CDR3 contains 17 residues. Looked up from germline, CDR1 is MNHEY and CDR2 is SVGAGI. The CDR3, as DNA: TGTGCCAGCAGTTACATGGACAGGGGGTTTCGTACAGATACGCAGTATTTT. It translates to CASSYMDRGFRTDTQYF.

The chain uses TRBV7-9 and TRBJ2-5, with D hard to call. Trimming stripped 4 bases from V and 5 bases from J, with 14 bases between. Germline V gives CDR1 SEHNR, CDR2 FQNEAQ (reference sequence). The CDR3 sequence is 14 residues long. DNA of the CDR3: TGTGCCAGCAGCTCCGACTCTCCGTGGGAGACCCAGTACTTC. It is translated as CASSSDSPWETQYF.